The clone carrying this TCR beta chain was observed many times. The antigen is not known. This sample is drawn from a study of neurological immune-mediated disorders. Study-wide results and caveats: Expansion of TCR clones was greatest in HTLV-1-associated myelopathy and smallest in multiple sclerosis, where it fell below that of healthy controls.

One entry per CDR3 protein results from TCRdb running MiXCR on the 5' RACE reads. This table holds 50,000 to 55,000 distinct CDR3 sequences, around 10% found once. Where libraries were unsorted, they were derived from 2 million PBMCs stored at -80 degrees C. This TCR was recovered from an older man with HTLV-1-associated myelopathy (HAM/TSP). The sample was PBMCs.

CDR3 in amino acids: CASSYGTQFEQYF. CDR3 nucleotide sequence: TGTGCCAGCAGTTACGGAACACAATTCGAGCAGTACTTC. The chain links TRBV6-2 or TRBV6-3 to TRBJ2-7; D is undetermined. The germline CDR1 and CDR2 sequences are MNHEY and SVGEGT. The CDR3 length is 13 residues. Trimming pared 2 bases from V and 6 bases from J, leaving 11 bases between.